The rows below give T cell receptor beta chains drawn from one sample of a study of T cell changes during pregnancy in multiple sclerosis. This table comes from immunoSEQ multiplex PCR, and its TCRdb copy is limited to in-frame clones, with some not included. The table lists 45,000 to 60,000 clones, 92% of them singletons. Specimen: CD4+ T cells from peripheral blood mononuclear cells, collected in the third trimester of pregnancy. These TCRs come from a female donor with multiple sclerosis, enrolled in a pregnancy study. CDR3s include the opening cysteine and the closing phenylalanine or tryptophan. The D gene is left open where the match is weak.

>TRBJ1-6|TRBV9|TRBD1
CASSVGQGASPLHF
>TRBJ1-2|TRBV9|TRBD1
CASSEGGGQGIYGYTF
>TRBJ1-2|TRBV25-1|NA
CASRQGGQAYGYTF
>TRBJ2-1|TRBV11-3|TRBD2
CASSSGLAGPYNEQFF
>TRBJ2-3|TRBV9|TRBD2
CASSVGRGGTDTQYF
>TRBJ2-3|TRBV6-4|NA
CASSEVGGTDTQYF
>TRBJ1-2|TRBV7-9|TRBD1
CASSPTGAADGYTF
>TRBJ2-7|TRBV6-5|TRBD2
CASSTLAGGSEQYF
>TRBJ1-2|TRBV18|NA
CASSPNRDAYGYTF
>TRBJ2-7|TRBV5-5|NA
CASSLLGAYEQYF
>TRBJ1-6|TRBV7-6|NA
CASSRRGDNSPLHF
>TRBJ2-6|TRBV7-2|NA
CASSLRGAGANVLTF
>TRBJ2-7|TRBV28|NA
CASSLRGFTYEQYF
>TRBJ2-5|TRBV2|NA
CASSLTGTGQETQYF
>TRBJ2-2|TRBV9|NA
CASSVAGQTRTGELFF
>TRBJ1-5|TRBV6-4|NA
CASSDSPNQPQHF
>TRBJ1-1|TRBV19|NA
CASAASPNTEAFF
>TRBJ1-5|TRBV19|NA
CASSMRNQPQHF
>TRBJ2-3|TRBV4-3|TRBD2
CASSTTSGGVTSTDTQYF
>TRBJ2-5|TRBV9|TRBD2
CASSATSLQETQYF
>TRBJ2-7|TRBV7-2|TRBD2
CASSLGSGGAGSYEQYF
>TRBJ2-1|TRBV18|TRBD2
CASSPLLAGGHNEQFF
>TRBJ1-1|TRBV11-2|NA
CASSWGGTSAEAFF
>TRBJ2-3|TRBV5-1|NA
CASSKNIDTQYF
>TRBJ2-5|TRBV7-2|TRBD2
CASSSKRGGWETQYF
>TRBJ1-1|TRBV29-1|TRBD1
CSVEDGTIQGARAFF
>TRBJ2-1|TRBV11-2|TRBD1
CASSFGAGGINEQFF
>TRBJ1-1|TRBV15|NA
CATSRDYEHSTEAFF
>TRBJ1-2|TRBV5-6|TRBD1
CASSLTGDPYGYTF
>TRBJ2-7|TRBV5-1|NA
CASSWAGSYEQYF
>TRBJ1-1|TRBV6-5|TRBD1
CASSYSTGGESEAFF
>TRBJ2-5|TRBV6-5|TRBD1
CASSSDRGLGTQYF
>TRBJ2-3|TRBV7-9|NA
CASSSTADTQYF
>TRBJ1-2|TRBV7-9|NA
CASSREGYGYTF
>TRBJ1-3|TRBV5-3|NA
CARSLARGGNTIYF
>TRBJ1-1|TRBV5-8|NA
CASSLGHLNTEAFF
>TRBJ2-7|TRBV29-1|TRBD2
CSVVRAGGSSLYEQYF
>TRBJ2-5|TRBV19|TRBD1
CASSMTGGQETQYF
>TRBJ2-1|TRBV5-6|TRBD2
CASSLDRGSGGWNEQFF
>TRBJ1-2|TRBV7-3|TRBD1
CASSRGTGGSSGYTF
>TRBJ1-2|TRBV29-1|TRBD1
CSVGDRSLLGYTF
>TRBJ2-7|TRBV7-2|NA
CASSLARGSLVGYEQYF
>TRBJ2-7|TRBV15|NA
CATSRDGRGYEQYF
>TRBJ1-1|TRBV11-1|TRBD1
CASSAQDRGETEAFF
>TRBJ1-4|TRBV6-5|TRBD1
CASSYGTGSQKLFF
>TRBJ1-4|TRBV7-2|TRBD1
CASSPGQGRDEKLFF
>TRBJ2-3|TRBV5-4|NA
CASSREGSTDTQYF
>TRBJ1-1|TRBV7-3|TRBD1
CASSSDRDWSEAFF
>TRBJ2-3|TRBV9|NA
CASSGGNAGPDTQYF
>TRBJ2-2|TRBV11-3|NA
CASSQDGELFF
>TRBJ1-5|TRBV7-8|NA
CASSLAVRTRGSNQPQHF
>TRBJ2-7|TRBV10-3|NA
CAIREEGVSYEQYF
>TRBJ1-1|TRBV9|NA
CASSVAAGQNTEAFF
>TRBJ2-7|TRBV5-5|NA
CASSLIRFNYEQYF
>TRBJ1-2|TRBV29-1|TRBD1
CSVEEVRGRGYTF
>TRBJ2-7|TRBV9|TRBD1
CASSPRDRGSYEQYF
>TRBJ1-5|TRBV4-1|NA
CASSHGQKNQPQHF
>TRBJ2-7|TRBV7-9|NA
CASREGGSSYEQYF
>TRBJ2-2|TRBV19|NA
CATSGQGGLRRELFF
>TRBJ1-2|TRBV30|NA
CAWSRETYGYTF